This is a list of T cell receptor beta chains from one sample in a study of cytotoxic CD8 clonotypes in ibrutinib-treated CLL. Sequencing was performed with immunoSEQ multiplex PCR; in TCRdb, only in-frame clones are kept and a portion is missing. The profile covers roughly 49,000 clones, with approximately 87% appearing a single time and about a fifth taken by the ten largest. The sample consisted of PBMCs, taken after 24 months of ibrutinib treatment. The receptors were gathered from a human donor with chronic lymphocytic leukemia. The CDR3 runs from the conserved cysteine through the conserved F or W. The order of the fields is V gene, D gene, clone size, CDR3 length, J gene, CDR3 protein, CDR3 DNA. D genes are given only for firm matches. Expanded clones get a size class; other rows say once, few or many, or leave the size out.

>TRBV11-1|NA|NA|15|TRBJ2-3
CASSLGSFSTDTQYF
TGTGCCAGCAGTCTTGGGAGTTTCTCCACAGATACGCAGTATTTT
>TRBV19|NA|NA|14|TRBJ1-4
CASSAGGTNEKLFF
TGTGCCAGTAGCGCGGGAGGGACTAATGAAAAACTGTTTTTT
>TRBV28|TRBD1|NA|14|TRBJ1-3
CASSSTGAGNTIYF
TGTGCCAGCAGTTCCACAGGGGCCGGAAACACCATATATTTT
>TRBV25-1|NA|few|12|TRBJ2-1
CASVSRSWVQFF
TGTGCCAGCGTAAGCCGGAGCTGGGTGCAGTTCTTC
>TRBV5-1|TRBD2|NA|14|TRBJ2-1
CASSVLAEDNEQFF
TGCGCCAGCAGCGTCCTAGCGGAGGACAATGAGCAGTTCTTC
>TRBV12-2|NA|NA|15|TRBJ2-7
CASRRGVRVGYEQYF
TGTGCAAGTCGCCGGGGAGTCAGGGTAGGCTACGAGCAGTACTTC
>TRBV27|TRBD1|NA|15|TRBJ1-2
CASSFGGKGADGYTF
TGTGCCAGCAGTTTTGGGGGAAAGGGGGCGGATGGCTACACCTTC
>TRBV9|NA|few|13|TRBJ1-1
CASSVALGTEAFF
TGTGCCAGCAGCGTAGCTCTAGGCACTGAAGCTTTCTTT
>TRBV27|NA|NA|12|TRBJ2-5
CASSSLGETQYF
TGTGCCAGCAGTTCCCTTGGAGAGACCCAGTACTTC
>TRBV7-2|NA|NA|12|TRBJ2-5
CASSLVGETQYF
TGTGCCAGCAGCTTAGTAGGGGAGACCCAGTACTTC
>TRBV5-1|TRBD2|once|16|TRBJ2-1
CASSPSASGSLNEQFF
TGCGCCAGCAGCCCCTCGGCTAGCGGGAGCCTTAATGAGCAGTTCTTC